These T cell receptor beta chains were read from a single sample in a study of blood T cell repertoires in COVID-19. Profiling relied on immunoSEQ multiplex PCR, and the TCRdb table lists in-frame clones only, not all of them. This table has just over 300,000 clones, 70% to 90% appearing once. The source material was PBMCs or T cells enriched from blood (not recorded which). The receptors were sampled from a man between 25 and 39 years old who had recovered from COVID-19. Each CDR3 is given with its conserved first and last residue. The D gene is left open where the match is weak. The size field is filled for only some rows; it gives once, few, many or a size class.

v_call	j_call	d_call	clone_size	cdr3_aa	cdr3_nt
TRBV7-3	TRBJ1-1	-	-	CASSSPGQQNTEAFF	TGTGCCAGCAGCTCACCCGGACAGCAGAACACTGAAGCTTTCTTT
TRBV25-1	TRBJ1-1	-	once	CASSEYETIAEAFF	TGTGCCAGCAGTGAATATGAGACTATCGCTGAAGCTTTCTTT
TRBV7-9	TRBJ2-1	-	-	CASRVGGAGQNEQFF	TGTGCCAGCAGGGTAGGTGGCGCGGGACAGAATGAGCAGTTCTTC
TRBV13	TRBJ2-3	TRBD2	-	CASSHPGRGGQDTQYF	TGTGCCAGCAGCCACCCAGGGCGGGGGGGCCAAGATACGCAGTATTTT
TRBV6-5	TRBJ2-2	TRBD2	-	CASRFSGGSTGELFF	TGTGCCAGCAGATTTAGCGGGGGCAGCACCGGGGAGCTGTTTTTT
TRBV5-1	TRBJ2-7	TRBD1	once	CASSSEGRQGARQYF	TGCGCCAGCAGCTCGGAAGGCCGACAGGGGGCGCGGCAGTACTTC
TRBV7-8	TRBJ1-5	TRBD1	-	CASSSNAGGDQPQHF	TGTGCCAGCAGCTCAAACGCAGGGGGCGATCAGCCCCAGCATTTT
TRBV4-2	TRBJ2-5	TRBD2	-	CASSQASSGGQETQYF	TGTGCCAGCAGCCAAGCGTCTAGCGGGGGGCAAGAGACCCAGTACTTC
TRBV24-1	TRBJ2-1	TRBD2	-	CATSDPRTSRNEQFF	TGTGCCACCAGTGACCCCCGGACTAGCCGGAATGAGCAGTTCTTC
TRBV2	TRBJ2-7	TRBD1	-	CASLDRGNYEQYF	TGTGCCAGCCTCGACAGGGGAAACTACGAGCAGTACTTC
TRBV30	TRBJ2-3	TRBD2	-	CAWRLAGGPDTQYF	TGTGCCTGGAGACTAGCGGGGGGGCCGGATACGCAGTATTTT
TRBV5-1	TRBJ1-1	-	few	CASSRQTGLNTEAFF	TGCGCCAGCAGCCGCCAGACAGGACTGAACACTGAAGCTTTCTTT
TRBV11-2	TRBJ2-3	-	-	CASSSLGGSTDTQYF	TGTGCCAGCAGCTCTCTGGGAGGTTCCACAGATACGCAGTATTTT
TRBV20-1	TRBJ1-2	-	-	CSASLRRGDYGYTF	TGCAGTGCTAGTCTCCGGAGGGGCGACTATGGCTACACCTTC
TRBV11-3	TRBJ2-3	TRBD2	-	CASSPGGGGVTDTQYF	TGTGCCAGCAGCCCCGGCGGCGGGGGGGTTACAGATACGCAGTATTTT
TRBV9	TRBJ1-1	-	-	CASSPRVNTEAFF	TGTGCCAGCAGCCCCAGGGTGAACACTGAAGCTTTCTTT
TRBV9	TRBJ1-1	-	once	CASSAGALQNTEAFF	TGTGCCAGCAGCGCTGGAGCACTCCAGAACACTGAAGCTTTCTTT
TRBV4-3	TRBJ2-7	-	many	CASSQVYRDEQYF	TGCGCCAGCAGCCAAGTATACAGGGACGAGCAGTACTTC
TRBV9	TRBJ2-1	-	-	CASSGRVTNPYNEQFF	TGTGCCAGCAGCGGGAGGGTCACCAATCCCTACAATGAGCAGTTCTTC
TRBV3-1/TRBV3-2	TRBJ2-1	-	-	CASSLGRRGNEQFF	TGTGCCAGCAGCCTCGGCCGCCGAGGCAATGAGCAGTTCTTC
TRBV18	TRBJ2-3	-	-	CASSLLASTDTQYF	TGTGCCAGCTCACTATTAGCTAGCACAGATACGCAGTATTTT
TRBV2	TRBJ2-5	-	-	CASSEGVTQETQYF	TGTGCCAGCAGTGAAGGCGTCACCCAAGAGACCCAGTACTTC
TRBV7-2	TRBJ2-3	-	-	CASSLLGRTDTQYF	TGTGCCAGCAGCTTGTTGGGGCGCACAGATACGCAGTATTTT
TRBV6-2/TRBV6-3	TRBJ1-2	-	-	CASSPAGHYGYTF	TGTGCCAGCAGCCCAGCGGGACACTATGGCTACACCTTC
TRBV4-3	TRBJ1-3	-	-	CASSQEGEGSGNTIYF	TGCGCCAGCAGCCAAGAAGGGGAAGGATCTGGAAACACCATATATTTT
TRBV6-4	TRBJ2-1	TRBD2	-	CASSDEVAGHHEQFF	TGTGCCAGCAGTGATGAGGTAGCGGGGCACCATGAGCAGTTCTTC